The 21 T cell receptor beta chains below come from one sample, sequenced in a study of blood T cell repertoires in COVID-19. Assay: immunoSEQ multiplex PCR; the TCRdb copy retains only in-frame clones and omits some. This table has approximately 210,000 clones, 82% appearing once. The sequenced sample was PBMCs or T cells enriched from blood (not recorded which). The receptors derive from a woman in her fifties or sixties who had recovered from COVID-19.

This clone has only one observation. This chain links TRBV7-3 with TRBJ2-1; 13 positions match TRBD2. Germline lookup yields CDR1 SGHTA and CDR2 FQGTGA. This CDR3 has 16 residues. J lost 6 bases, V lost 5 bases, and 7 bases had no gene match. The DNA of the CDR3 is TGTGCCAGCAGCCCAGGGGGACTAGCGGGGAGCAATGAGCAGTTCTTC. Translating gives CASSPGGLAGSNEQFF. Combining the CDR3 with reference TRBV7-3 and TRBJ2-1 gives the whole variable domain GAGVSQTPSNKVTEKGKYVELRCDPISGHTALYWYRQSLGQGPEFLIYFQGTGAADDSGLPNDRFFAVRPEGSVSTLKIQRTERGDSAVYLCASSPGGLAGSNEQFFGPGTRLTVL.

CDR3 sequence: CASSLGGLSGYTF. The CDR3 DNA reads TGTGCCAGCAGTCTCGGGGGGCTCTCTGGCTACACCTTC. The chain joins TRBV6-5 to TRBJ1-2, with D tentatively TRBD1 (6 bases). The CDR3 covers 13 residues. Trimming left V 5 bases short and J 7 bases short, with 14 bases between. Per germline, CDR1 MNHEY and CDR2 SVGAGI.

The CDR3 region is CASARLAGETDTQYF. In nucleotides, the CDR3 is TGCGCCAGTGCCAGGCTAGCGGGGGAAACAGATACGCAGTATTTT. This chain connects TRBV4-1 to TRBJ2-3; 10 bases map to TRBD2. The CDR3 totals 15 residues. Unmatched junction bases numbered 9, after V lost 9 bases and J lost 3 bases. Germline CDR1 MGHRA, CDR2 YSYEKL.

The table lists this clone with a count of one. This chain joins TRBV27 and TRBJ1-2; D gene uncertain. Germline V gene lookup returns CDR1 MNHEY and CDR2 SMNVEV (reference sequence). V dropped 3 bases and J dropped 3 bases, with 8 bases sitting between them. This CDR3 region has 13 residues. CDR3 region: CASSLRRYYGYTF. The DNA for the CDR3 is TGTGCCAGCAGTTTGAGGCGGTACTATGGCTACACCTTC.

The gene calls are TRBV5-1 and TRBJ1-1, with D perhaps matching TRBD1 (5 bases). The germline V and J ends were trimmed by 0 bases and 6 bases, with 12 bases remaining between them. CDR3 length: 14 residues. CDR1 SGHRS and CDR2 YFSETQ come from the germline V gene. DNA for the CDR3: TGCGCCAGCAGCTTGGGCTCAGGGTTGGCTGAAGCTTTCTTT. This translates into CASSLGSGLAEAFF.

This clone has a handful of counts. V is TRBV3-1 (or the pseudogene TRBV3-2) and J is TRBJ2-4, with a possible D match to TRBD1 (6 bases). CDR3 length: 14 residues. Deletions cut 4 bases from V and 5 bases from J, with 12 bases between. Germline V CDR1 and CDR2: LGHDT, YNNKEL (reference sequence). CDR3 amino acids: CASSLQGEENIQYF. In nucleotides, the CDR3 is TGTGCCAGCAGCCTACAGGGAGAGGAAAACATTCAGTACTTC.

V is TRBV10-3 and J is TRBJ2-1; 7 positions agree with TRBD2. CDR1 and CDR2 (germline): ENHRY, SYGVKD. CDR3 length equals 13 residues. J gave up 7 bases and V 6 bases, and 6 bases lay outside the gene matches. CDR3 nucleotides: TGTGCCATCAGGACGGGGAGGGCGAATGAGCAGTTCTTC. Protein: CAIRTGRANEQFF.

This rearrangement joins TRBV5-4 to TRBJ2-3; 12 bases align to TRBD1. Germline lookup yields CDR1 SGHNT and CDR2 YYREEE (reference sequence). V dropped 4 bases and J dropped 3; count of bases not matched to a gene: 9. This CDR3 is 17 amino acids long. CDR3 amino acids: CASSQGTGGMVTDTQYF. CDR3 coding DNA: TGTGCCAGCAGCCAAGGGACAGGGGGCATGGTTACAGATACGCAGTATTTT.

The CDR3 DNA sequence: TGCGCCAGCAGCTTCGCACAGGGGGCAACTGAAGCTTTCTTT. Protein product: CASSFAQGATEAFF. The chain uses TRBV5-1 and TRBJ1-1; 9 bases map to TRBD1. With 2 bases clipped from V and 5 bases from J, the junction kept 4 bases outside the gene matches. This CDR3 contains 14 residues. Germline lookup yields CDR1 SGHRS and CDR2 YFSETQ.

The chain uses TRBV5-4 and TRBJ2-1, with 13 bases aligning to TRBD2. Per the germline V gene, CDR1 is SGHNT and CDR2 is YYREEE (reference sequence). The CDR3 contains 18 residues. Trimming took 3 bases from V and 2 from J; bases not matched to a gene: 8. The CDR3 DNA is TGTGCCAGCAGCTCAAGGACTAGCGGGAGTTCAGCCTACAATGAGCAGTTCTTC. It encodes CASSSRTSGSSAYNEQFF.

This chain connects TRBV9 to TRBJ2-6, with 11 positions matching TRBD1. Germline V gene sequence: CDR1 SGDLS, CDR2 YYNGEE. The CDR3 runs 14 residues. The V segment lost 4 bases and the J segment 9 bases; nucleotides outside the gene matches: 3. CDR3 DNA sequence: TGTGCCAGCAGCAGGACAGGGGGCTACAACGTCCTGACTTTC. This encodes CASSRTGGYNVLTF.

This chain joins TRBV5-1 and TRBJ2-2; TRBD1 matches at 7 bases. CDR3 size: 15 residues. Germline V gene lookup returns CDR1 SGHRS and CDR2 YFSETQ. Losses at the gene ends were 3 bases for V and 3 bases for J; bases not matched to a gene: 5. The CDR3 DNA is TGCGCCAGCAGCTCTGGACAGGCTTACACCGGGGAGCTGTTTTTT. This gives the protein CASSSGQAYTGELFF. Complete variable domain (other parts from reference TRBV5-1 and TRBJ2-2): KAGVTQTPRYLIKTRGQQVTLSCSPISGHRSVSWYQQTPGQGLQFLFEYFSETQRNKGNFPGRFSGRQFSNSRSEMNVSTLELGDSALYLCASSSGQAYTGELFFGEGSRLTVL.

V is TRBV6-2 or TRBV6-3 and J is TRBJ2-3; TRBD1 matches 7 bases. J was trimmed by 6 bases and V by 2 bases; bases with no gene match: 14. The CDR3 loop spans 17 amino acids. CDR1 is MNHEY, CDR2 SVGEGT, per germline. CDR3 nucleotide sequence: TGTGCCAGCAGTTACACTATCTCGAGAAGGGGGCGGGATACGCAGTATTTT. Amino acids: CASSYTISRRGRDTQYF.

The chain links TRBV6-4 to TRBJ1-6; D call uncertain. Germline V gene lookup returns CDR1 MRHNA and CDR2 SNTAGT. Trimming took off 2 bases at V and 4 bases at J, with 12 bases between the two ends. This CDR3 has 16 residues. Here the CDR3 reads CASSDEQRTYNSPLHF. The CDR3 DNA reads as TGTGCCAGCAGTGACGAACAGAGAACTTATAATTCACCCCTCCACTTT.

The chain has TRBV7-9 and TRBJ2-5, with a possible D match to TRBD2 (5 bases). V was pared by 3 bases and J by 5 bases, with 10 bases between. The CDR3 loop spans 13 amino acids. The V gene's germline CDR1 is SEHNR and CDR2 FQNEAQ (reference sequence). The CDR3: CASSLNGVETQYF. Here the CDR3 DNA reads TGTGCCAGCAGCTTGAACGGGGTCGAGACCCAGTACTTC.

This sequence joins TRBV11-3 and TRBJ2-5, with 8 bases identical to TRBD1. V shed 1 base and J 2 bases; nucleotides not matched to a gene: 3. Germline CDR1 reads SGHNT; CDR2 reads YENEEA. CDR3 size: 15 residues. This CDR3 reads CASSLGGTGQETQYF. The CDR3 bases are TGTGCCAGCAGCTTAGGTGGGACAGGACAAGAGACCCAGTACTTC.

This chain uses TRBV5-1 with TRBJ1-2, with D uncertain. Germline V gene lookup returns CDR1 SGHRS and CDR2 YFSETQ. The V gene lost 4 bases and the J gene lost 5 bases, with 18 bases spanning the gap. CDR3 length: 15 amino acids. CDR3 sequence reads: CASSPGRASAYGYTF. CDR3 nucleotides: TGCGCCAGCAGCCCCGGCCGGGCTAGCGCTTATGGCTACACCTTC.

The chain carries TRBV11-1 and TRBJ1-3, with a weak D call TRBD1 (5 bases). Trimming took 5 bases from V and 7 from J, leaving 6 bases between them. CDR1 SGHAT and CDR2 FQDESV come from the germline V gene (reference sequence). The CDR3 is 11 residues long. The CDR3 loop is CASSPGNTIYF. As DNA, the CDR3 is TGTGCCAGCAGCCCAGGGAACACCATATATTTT.

The genes are TRBV4-3 and TRBJ2-3, with 11 bases lining up with TRBD2. The germline V gene has CDR1 LGHNA and CDR2 YSLEER. The CDR3 covers 15 residues. Unmatched junction bases numbered 3, after V lost 2 bases and J lost 5 bases. For the CDR3, the DNA is TGCGCCAGCAGCCAATTAGCGGGGGGGCAAGATACGCAGTATTTT. Translating gives CASSQLAGGQDTQYF.

This clone has a single count. The gene calls are TRBV3-1 (or the pseudogene TRBV3-2) and TRBJ1-2, with TRBD1 matching over 8 bases. Trimming took 4 bases from V and 7 from J; bases not matched to a gene: 5. This CDR3 region has 13 residues. Germline V gene lookup returns CDR1 LGHDT and CDR2 YNNKEL (reference sequence). In DNA, the CDR3 is TGTGCCAGCAGCCTAGGACAGGGATTTGGCTACACCTTC. This encodes CASSLGQGFGYTF.

The chain carries TRBV11-2 and TRBJ1-2, with TRBD1 identical over 7 bases. Trimming removed 3 bases from V and 0 bases from J; junction bases left unmatched: 4. The germline CDR1 and CDR2 sequences are SGHAT and FQNNGV. This CDR3 comprises 15 residues. The CDR3 bases are TGTGCCAGCAGCTTCGGGACAGCCACTAACTATGGCTACACCTTC. It translates to CASSFGTATNYGYTF.